Listed below are T cell receptor beta chains from one sample, sequenced in a study of cytomegalovirus exposure and HLA in healthy donors. The assay was immunoSEQ multiplex PCR, and TCRdb's table has in-frame clones only and misses some. The sample shows 130,000 or so clones, roughly 8.3% of them seen only once. The source material was PBMCs. Receptors were obtained from a man aged 35-49 years in good health and CMV-seronegative. The CDR3 runs from the conserved cysteine through the conserved F or W. D genes are given only for firm matches. Size tells how often a clone was seen (once, few, many) or the class of an expanded clone, and some rows leave it out.

DNA: TGTGCCAGCAGTGGTGGGGCCTTTTCTAACACAGATACGCAGTATTTT
CDR3: CASSGGAFSNTDTQYF
V: TRBV9
size: NA
D: NA
J: TRBJ2-3

DNA: TGTGCCAGCAGGGAAATAGCGACCGGGGAGCTGTTTTTT
CDR3: CASREIATGELFF
V: TRBV28
size: NA
D: NA
J: TRBJ2-2

DNA: TGTGCCAGCAGTGCCTCGGGACAGGGAGACGAGCAGTACTTC
CDR3: CASSASGQGDEQYF
V: TRBV6-5
size: few
D: TRBD1
J: TRBJ2-7

DNA: TGTGCCAGCAGCATACAGGGAGTCTATGGCTACACCTTC
CDR3: CASSIQGVYGYTF
V: TRBV7-9
size: NA
D: NA
J: TRBJ1-2

DNA: TGTGCCATCAGTGAGTCAGGGGGCTATAATTCACCCCTCCACTTT
CDR3: CAISESGGYNSPLHF
V: TRBV10-3
size: few
D: NA
J: TRBJ1-6

DNA: TGTGCCAGCAGTCCCTCGACTGTCTCCTACGAGCAGTACTTC
CDR3: CASSPSTVSYEQYF
V: TRBV6-6
size: NA
D: NA
J: TRBJ2-7

DNA: TGTGCCAGCAGCCAGCGGGGGCCCTACGAGCAGTACTTC
CDR3: CASSQRGPYEQYF
V: TRBV27
size: NA
D: TRBD2
J: TRBJ2-7

DNA: TGTGCCAGCAGCTCAAACCCCCAGGACACAAGTAGGAATGGCTACACCTTC
CDR3: CASSSNPQDTSRNGYTF
V: TRBV11-2
size: NA
D: NA
J: TRBJ1-2

DNA: TGTGCCAGCAGCTACTTACAGGGAAGGCAGTTCTTC
CDR3: CASSYLQGRQFF
V: TRBV7-3
size: NA
D: NA
J: TRBJ2-1

DNA: TGCAGCGTTGAACAGGGGGCGGTCGGGGAGCTGTTTTTT
CDR3: CSVEQGAVGELFF
V: TRBV29-1
size: few
D: TRBD1
J: TRBJ2-2

DNA: TGCGCCAGCAGCCAACAAAACGGCGGGGGCTACGAGCAGTACTTC
CDR3: CASSQQNGGGYEQYF
V: TRBV4-1
size: few
D: TRBD2
J: TRBJ2-7

DNA: TGTGCCAGCAGCGCCGACAGGAATGGGGGAGAGACCCAGTACTTC
CDR3: CASSADRNGGETQYF
V: TRBV9
size: few
D: NA
J: TRBJ2-5

DNA: TGTGCCAGCAGCGTTGGCACGAACACTGAAGCTTTCTTT
CDR3: CASSVGTNTEAFF
V: TRBV9
size: few
D: NA
J: TRBJ1-1

DNA: TGTGCCACCGAAGGGGGTCCCACAGATACGCAGTATTTT
CDR3: CATEGGPTDTQYF
V: TRBV10-3
size: NA
D: NA
J: TRBJ2-3

DNA: TGTGCCAGCAGTTACAACAGGAATTCACCCCTCCACTTT
CDR3: CASSYNRNSPLHF
V: TRBV6-5
size: NA
D: NA
J: TRBJ1-6

DNA: TGTGCCAGCCAGGGAAACTCTGGAAACACCATATATTTT
CDR3: CASQGNSGNTIYF
V: TRBV9
size: few
D: NA
J: TRBJ1-3

DNA: TGTGCCAGCAGCAGCACAGGGGGCCTTAATTTGAGAGCTTTCTTT
CDR3: CASSSTGGLNLRAFF
V: TRBV5-8
size: few
D: TRBD1
J: TRBJ1-1

DNA: TGCGCCAGCAGCCAGCCCGGGACAGCTTATGGCTACACCTTC
CDR3: CASSQPGTAYGYTF
V: TRBV4-1
size: few
D: TRBD1
J: TRBJ1-2

DNA: TGCGCCAGCAGCTTGCGGGGGGGCCGTGAGACCCAGTACTTC
CDR3: CASSLRGGRETQYF
V: TRBV5-1
size: few
D: TRBD2
J: TRBJ2-5

DNA: TGTGCCAGCAGGCAGACAGGGACCCCTGAAGCTTTCTTT
CDR3: CASRQTGTPEAFF
V: TRBV6-5
size: NA
D: TRBD1
J: TRBJ1-1

DNA: TGCGCCAGCAGCCGAATACTAGCGGGGGGGCCAGATACGCAGTATTTT
CDR3: CASSRILAGGPDTQYF
V: TRBV5-1
size: NA
D: TRBD2
J: TRBJ2-3

DNA: TGTGCCATCAGTGAGAGGCAGGGCCTGACCTACAATGAGCAGTTCTTC
CDR3: CAISERQGLTYNEQFF
V: TRBV10-3
size: few
D: NA
J: TRBJ2-1

DNA: TGTGCCATCAGTCCAGCGGGCCTGGCGGATGAGCAGTTCTTC
CDR3: CAISPAGLADEQFF
V: TRBV10-3
size: NA
D: NA
J: TRBJ2-1

DNA: TGTGCCATCAGTGTAGAGGGGAGGGATGGCTACACCTTC
CDR3: CAISVEGRDGYTF
V: TRBV10-3
size: many
D: NA
J: TRBJ1-2

DNA: TGTGCCAGCAGTTTGGGACTAGTCGCCGGGGAGCTGTTTTTT
CDR3: CASSLGLVAGELFF
V: TRBV27
size: few
D: TRBD2
J: TRBJ2-2

DNA: TGTGCCAGCAGCTTAGCTGGGGGGGGAAGTGGTAACACCATATATTTT
CDR3: CASSLAGGGSGNTIYF
V: TRBV7-8
size: NA
D: NA
J: TRBJ1-3

DNA: TGTGCCAGCAGCTTGGATGGGGGACTAGCGGGGGGCGGGGAGACCCAGTACTTC
CDR3: CASSLDGGLAGGGETQYF
V: TRBV5-4
size: few
D: TRBD2
J: TRBJ2-5